This T cell receptor beta chain was found in a study of blood T cells in healthy people across ages. Study-wide points: There were more naive CD4+ cells and higher diversity in long-lived donors than in aged donors. One million T cells yielded diversity estimates that were considered underestimates.

Isolation per sample recovered at least 7 million PBMCs. The amount of total RNA extracted per sample was at least 5 micrograms. A second PCR, run for about 7 to 11 cycles, used a sample-barcoded 5' primer plus a J-beta primer mix. TCRdb itself ran the 5' RACE reads through MiXCR, one entry per CDR3 protein. Of around 780,000 distinct CDR3 sequences listed, 45% to 70% are singletons. As for this clonotype: Its antigen remains unknown.

The sequencing input was blood. The TCR sequence derives from a middle-aged man in good health.

The CDR3 loop reads CASSSDGHPNTEAFF. DNA for the CDR3: TGCGCCAGCAGCTCCGACGGCCACCCGAACACTGAAGCTTTCTTT. V is TRBV5-1 and J is TRBJ1-1; no definite D call. Germline assignment: CDR1 SGHRS and CDR2 YFSETQ. The CDR3 extends over 15 amino acids. With 3 bases removed from V and 1 base from J, the gap between germline ends came to 13 bases.